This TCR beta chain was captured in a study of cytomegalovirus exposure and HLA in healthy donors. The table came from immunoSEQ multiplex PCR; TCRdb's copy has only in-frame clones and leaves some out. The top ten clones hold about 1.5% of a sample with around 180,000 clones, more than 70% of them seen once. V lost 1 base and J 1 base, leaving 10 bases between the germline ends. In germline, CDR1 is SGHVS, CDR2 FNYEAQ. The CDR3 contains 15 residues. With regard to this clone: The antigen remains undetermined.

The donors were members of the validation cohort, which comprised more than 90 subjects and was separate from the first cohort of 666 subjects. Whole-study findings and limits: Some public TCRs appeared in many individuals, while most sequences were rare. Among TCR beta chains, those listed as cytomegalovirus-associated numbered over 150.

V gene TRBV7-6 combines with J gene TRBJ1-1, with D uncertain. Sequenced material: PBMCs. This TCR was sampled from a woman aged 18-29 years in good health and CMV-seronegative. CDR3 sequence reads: CASSLVAAGNTEAFF. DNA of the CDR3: TGTGCCAGCAGCTTAGTAGCGGCGGGGAACACTGAAGCTTTCTTT.